This TCR beta chain was sequenced in a study of T cell responses to AZD1222 COVID-19 vaccine. Study-wide results and caveats: Clonal diversity was possibly underestimated; the donors were predominantly white British and more often female. Seropositivity was recorded at baseline in only a handful of AZD1222 recipients.

Libraries were prepared by immunoSEQ multiplex PCR; TCRdb keeps only in-frame clonotypes and omits some of them. The sample yields some 97,000 clones, approximately 90% seen once. This clone appeared once. Its antigen is currently unknown. Trimming left V 1 base short and J 6 bases short, with 10 bases between. The CDR3 has 14 residues. The germline CDR1 and CDR2 sequences are SGHTA and FQGNSA. This chain connects TRBV7-2 to TRBJ1-5; D may be TRBD1 (6 bases). The sequencing here drew on peripheral blood, taken on day 0 of AZD1222 vaccination. The sequence derives from an adult in good health. The CDR3 bases are TGTGCCAGCAGCTTAGGAGGGGGAGGTCAGCCCCAGCATTTT. Translation: CASSLGGGGQPQHF.